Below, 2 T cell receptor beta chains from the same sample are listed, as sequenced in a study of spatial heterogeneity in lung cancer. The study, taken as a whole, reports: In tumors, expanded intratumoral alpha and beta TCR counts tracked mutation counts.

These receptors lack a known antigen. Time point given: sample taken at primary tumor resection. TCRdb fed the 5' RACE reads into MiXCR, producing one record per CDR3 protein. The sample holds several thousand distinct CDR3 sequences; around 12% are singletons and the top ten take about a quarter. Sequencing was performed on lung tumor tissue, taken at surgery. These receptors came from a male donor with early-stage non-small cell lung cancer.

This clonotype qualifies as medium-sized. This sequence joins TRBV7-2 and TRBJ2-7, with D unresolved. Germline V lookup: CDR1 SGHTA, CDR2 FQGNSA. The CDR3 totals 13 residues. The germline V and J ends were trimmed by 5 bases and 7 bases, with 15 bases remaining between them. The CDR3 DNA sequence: TGTGCCAGCAGCCGAATAGAACGATTTGAGCAGTACTTC. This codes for CASSRIERFEQYF.

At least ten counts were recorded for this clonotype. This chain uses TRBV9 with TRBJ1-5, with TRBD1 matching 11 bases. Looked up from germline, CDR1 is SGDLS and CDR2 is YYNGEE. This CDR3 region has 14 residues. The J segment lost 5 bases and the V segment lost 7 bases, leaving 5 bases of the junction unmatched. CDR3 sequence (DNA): TGTGCCAGCTCTCGGGACAGGGGGGATCAGCCCCAGCATTTT. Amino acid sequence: CASSRDRGDQPQHF.